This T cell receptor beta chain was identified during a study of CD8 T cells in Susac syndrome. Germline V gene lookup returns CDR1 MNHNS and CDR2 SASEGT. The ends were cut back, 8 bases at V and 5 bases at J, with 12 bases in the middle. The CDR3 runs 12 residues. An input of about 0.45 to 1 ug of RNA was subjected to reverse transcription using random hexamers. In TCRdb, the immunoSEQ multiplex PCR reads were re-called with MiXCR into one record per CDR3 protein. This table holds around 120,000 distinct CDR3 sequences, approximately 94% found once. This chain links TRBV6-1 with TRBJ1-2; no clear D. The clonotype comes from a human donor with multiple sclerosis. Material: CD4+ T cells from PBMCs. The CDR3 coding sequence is TGTGCCAGCTCCGTCGACGGATATGGCTACACCTTC. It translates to CASSVDGYGYTF.